The sequence of this T cell receptor beta chain was determined in a study of T cells in Graves' hyperthyroidism and ophthalmopathy. Broader study findings: Peripheral blood also featured most of the thyroid clonotypes expanded above 0.001.

V lost 5 bases and J 7 bases, leaving 15 bases between the germline ends. The CDR3 spans 13 residues. For ophthalmopathy patients, the Clinical Activity Score was at least 3 and the NOSPECS grade at least 4; duration was under 3 months. Of note for this clonotype: Its specificity is not known.

RNA transcripts provided the source from which TCR beta CDR3 regions were amplified. TCR CDR3 regions were first amplified by RT-PCR with HTBI primers. MiXCR was run by TCRdb on the multiplex PCR reads, yielding one entry per CDR3 protein. The sample contains hundreds of thousands of distinct CDR3 sequences, roughly 20% of which appear only once. The sequenced sample was blood. The TCR originated in a young man with Graves' ophthalmopathy. The gene calls are TRBV12-3 or TRBV12-4 and TRBJ2-7, with D maybe TRBD2 (5 bases). The DNA of the CDR3 is TGTGCCAGCAGTCCCGGGGTCGCGTGGGAGCAGTACTTC. Translation: CASSPGVAWEQYF.